The clone carrying this TCR beta chain showed up just once. This specimen belongs to a study of control samples from healthy donors and cancer patients. V gave up 1 base and J gave up 5 bases, with 5 bases separating them. Germline V CDR1 and CDR2: SQVTM, ANQGSEA. The CDR3 covers 11 residues. Clones were sequenced by immunoSEQ multiplex PCR, and TCRdb holds only the in-frame ones, with some missing. This sample has some 150,000 clones, with approximately 93% found just once. The sequence derives from a man aged 35-49 years in good health. V is TRBV29-1 and J is TRBJ1-1; D uncertain. Sequenced input: blood. CDR3 protein: CSVEGGTEAFF. CDR3 DNA: TGCAGCGTTGAAGGAGGTACTGAAGCTTTCTTT.